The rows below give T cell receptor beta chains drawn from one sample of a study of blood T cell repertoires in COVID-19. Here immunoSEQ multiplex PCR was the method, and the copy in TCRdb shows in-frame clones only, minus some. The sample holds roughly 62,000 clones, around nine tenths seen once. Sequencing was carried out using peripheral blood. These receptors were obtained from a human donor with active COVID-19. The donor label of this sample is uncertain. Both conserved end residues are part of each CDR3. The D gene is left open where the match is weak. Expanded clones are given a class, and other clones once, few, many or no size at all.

DNA: TGTGCCAGCAGTCCTCAGGAGGACAGGGAAGCTTTCTTT; CDR3: CASSPQEDREAFF; J: TRBJ1-1; size: .; length: 13; V: TRBV25-1; D: TRBD1
DNA: TGTGCCTCCGGTGGGACAGGATCGCCCCATGGCTACACCTTC; CDR3: CASGGTGSPHGYTF; J: TRBJ1-2; size: .; length: 14; V: TRBV10-3; D: TRBD1
DNA: TGTGCCTGGAGTGGGAGGCTTCGGTATAATTCACCCCTCCACTTT; CDR3: CAWSGRLRYNSPLHF; J: TRBJ1-6; size: .; length: 15; V: TRBV30; D: .
DNA: TGCGCCAGCAGCCAACCAACAGGGTCCTACAATGAGCAGTTCTTC; CDR3: CASSQPTGSYNEQFF; J: TRBJ2-1; size: .; length: 15; V: TRBV4-1; D: .
DNA: TGTGCCAGCAGCTTTCTTAGAGGTGACACTGAAGCTTTCTTT; CDR3: CASSFLRGDTEAFF; J: TRBJ1-1; size: few; length: 14; V: TRBV11-2; D: .
DNA: TGTGCCACCCGGGTAACGCGGTCAACTGAAGCTTTCTTT; CDR3: CATRVTRSTEAFF; J: TRBJ1-1; size: once; length: 13; V: TRBV2; D: .
DNA: TGTGCCACCAGTGACACCGGGACTAGCGGTAATGAGCAGTTCTTC; CDR3: CATSDTGTSGNEQFF; J: TRBJ2-1; size: .; length: 15; V: TRBV24-1; D: TRBD2
DNA: TGTGCCAGTAGTCCCTTGGACCAGGGGAGCTCTGGAAACACCATATATTTT; CDR3: CASSPLDQGSSGNTIYF; J: TRBJ1-3; size: .; length: 17; V: TRBV19; D: .
DNA: TGTGCCAGCAGCTTAGACTCAGCGGGAGGGAACGAGCAGTACTTC; CDR3: CASSLDSAGGNEQYF; J: TRBJ2-7; size: .; length: 15; V: TRBV7-2; D: TRBD2
DNA: TGTGCCGGACACTACATTTACGAGCAGTACTTC; CDR3: CAGHYIYEQYF; J: TRBJ2-7; size: .; length: 11; V: TRBV19; D: .
DNA: TGTGCCTGGAGTGTACTCCCTCCGGGCTACACCTTC; CDR3: CAWSVLPPGYTF; J: TRBJ1-2; size: .; length: 12; V: TRBV30; D: .
DNA: TGTGCCAGCTCACGCGGACAGGGGATGAACACTGAAGCTTTCTTT; CDR3: CASSRGQGMNTEAFF; J: TRBJ1-1; size: .; length: 15; V: TRBV18; D: TRBD1
DNA: TGTGCCAGCAGCACGGGGGGGGATGAAAAACTGTTTTTT; CDR3: CASSTGGDEKLFF; J: TRBJ1-4; size: .; length: 13; V: TRBV28; D: .
DNA: TGCAGCGTTATGACCAGGCGCACTGAAGCTTTCTTT; CDR3: CSVMTRRTEAFF; J: TRBJ1-1; size: .; length: 12; V: TRBV29-1; D: .
DNA: TGTGCCAGCAGCTCGATCGGACAGGGGGGAAATGAGCAGTTCTTC; CDR3: CASSSIGQGGNEQFF; J: TRBJ2-1; size: .; length: 15; V: TRBV25-1; D: TRBD1
DNA: TGCGCCAGCAGCTTGGCCTCGGGGAAGGGCACAGATACGCAGTATTTT; CDR3: CASSLASGKGTDTQYF; J: TRBJ2-3; size: .; length: 16; V: TRBV5-1; D: .
DNA: TGTGCCAGCTCACAGGAGACCTCCTCCTACGAGCAGTACTTC; CDR3: CASSQETSSYEQYF; J: TRBJ2-7; size: .; length: 14; V: TRBV18; D: .
DNA: TGTGCCAGCTCATGGTCGACAGGGGGCGTATCCGAAGCTTTCTTT; CDR3: CASSWSTGGVSEAFF; J: TRBJ1-1; size: .; length: 15; V: TRBV18; D: TRBD1
DNA: TGTGCCAGCGTTGGAGGGCGGTATGGCTACACCTTC; CDR3: CASVGGRYGYTF; J: TRBJ1-2; size: .; length: 12; V: TRBV7-2; D: .
DNA: TGTGCCAGCAGCGTAAACAGGGCGAACACCGGGGAGCTGTTTTTT; CDR3: CASSVNRANTGELFF; J: TRBJ2-2; size: .; length: 15; V: TRBV7-6; D: .
DNA: TGTGCCAGCAGTCGTCAGGGAGAGGGGGATGAGACCCAGTACTTC; CDR3: CASSRQGEGDETQYF; J: TRBJ2-5; size: .; length: 15; V: TRBV5-6; D: .
DNA: TGTGCCAGCAGTGGGAGCTCTGGGGCCAACGTCCTGACTTTC; CDR3: CASSGSSGANVLTF; J: TRBJ2-6; size: .; length: 14; V: TRBV2; D: .
DNA: TGTGCCAGCAGTGAGGCTGGGCATCTAAACTATGGCTACACCTTC; CDR3: CASSEAGHLNYGYTF; J: TRBJ1-2; size: .; length: 15; V: TRBV6-1; D: .